A single count supports the clone carrying this TCR beta chain. The sample is drawn from a study of blood T cell repertoires in COVID-19. The overall study: T cells, B-cell-depleted T cells, or PBMCs provided the cDNA or gDNA that served as material.

Followed longitudinally, the Seattle patients had been enrolled during active infection. V was pared by 7 bases and J by 4 bases, with 13 bases between. The CDR3 runs 13 residues. The V gene's germline CDR1 is MNHEY and CDR2 SVGAGI. The method was immunoSEQ multiplex PCR; TCRdb's version includes in-frame clones alone and lacks a portion of them. Of about 210,000 clones listed, about 81% are singletons. The J gene is TRBJ1-1, the V gene TRBV6-5; D ambiguous. Specimen: peripheral blood. This clonotype was sampled from an older woman with COVID-19, enrolled during active disease. DNA of the CDR3: TGTGCCAGCAACAGTATTACGAGCACTGAAGCTTTCTTT. It specifies CASNSITSTEAFF.